This TCR beta chain was recovered during a study of T cells in Graves' hyperthyroidism and ophthalmopathy. Turning to the study itself: Before treatment of any kind, peripheral blood was taken at initial diagnosis.

Patients having uncontrolled infection, another autoimmune disease, pregnancy or lactation were not included. This clonotype was recorded many times. The investigators amplified TCR beta CDR3 regions from RNA transcripts. HTBI primers were the set used in a first-round RT-PCR of the TCR CDR3. TCRdb independently ran MiXCR on the multiplex PCR reads; one entry per CDR3 protein. The table has fewer than 550,000 distinct CDR3 sequences, less than 25% seen once; the top ten hold about 11%. This CDR3 region has 14 residues. Germline V gene sequence: CDR1 MDHEN, CDR2 SYDVKM. The V gene lost 5 bases and the J gene lost 0 bases, with 11 bases spanning the gap.

The sequencing input was blood. This sequence originates from a woman in her twenties or thirties with Graves' ophthalmopathy. The chain uses TRBV28 and TRBJ2-7, with D maybe TRBD2 (5 bases). The CDR3 DNA is TGTGCCAGCAGTATAATTGGGAGCTCCTACGAGCAGTACTTC. It encodes CASSIIGSSYEQYF.